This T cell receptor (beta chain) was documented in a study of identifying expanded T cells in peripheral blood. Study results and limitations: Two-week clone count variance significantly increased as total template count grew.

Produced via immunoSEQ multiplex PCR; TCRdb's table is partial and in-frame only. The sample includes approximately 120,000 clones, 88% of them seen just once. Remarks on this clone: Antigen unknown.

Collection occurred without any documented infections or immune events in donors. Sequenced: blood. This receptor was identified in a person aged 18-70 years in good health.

Here the CDR3 DNA reads TGTGCCAGCAGCCTACAGGGATGGGAGACCCAGTACTTC. This sequence encodes CASSLQGWETQYF. The gene calls are TRBV7-9 and TRBJ2-5; possible D gene TRBD1, 6 bases. Trimming took off 5 bases at V and 5 bases at J, with 12 bases between the two ends. Germline V CDR1 and CDR2: SEHNR, FQNEAQ (reference sequence). CDR3 length equals 13 residues.